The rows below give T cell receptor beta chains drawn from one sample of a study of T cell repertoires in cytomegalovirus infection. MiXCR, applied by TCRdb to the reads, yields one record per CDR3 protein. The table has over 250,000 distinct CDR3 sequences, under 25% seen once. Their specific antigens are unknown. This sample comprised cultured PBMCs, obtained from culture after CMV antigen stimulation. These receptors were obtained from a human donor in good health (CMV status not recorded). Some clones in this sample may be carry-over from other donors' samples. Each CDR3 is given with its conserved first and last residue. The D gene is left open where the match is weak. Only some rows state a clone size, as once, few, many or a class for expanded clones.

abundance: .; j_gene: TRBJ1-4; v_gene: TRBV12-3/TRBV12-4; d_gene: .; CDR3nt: TGTGCCAGCAGGCCCACGAGTAGGACTAATGAAAAACTGTTTTTT; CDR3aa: CASRPTSRTNEKLFF
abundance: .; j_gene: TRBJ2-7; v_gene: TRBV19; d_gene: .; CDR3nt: TGTGCCAGCGCTGTCGAGCTGGGCCTGAGCTACGAGCAGTACTTC; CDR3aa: CASAVELGLSYEQYF
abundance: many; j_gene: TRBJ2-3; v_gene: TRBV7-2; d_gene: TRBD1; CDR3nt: TGTGCCAGCAGCGGGACAGGGGCCTTAGATACGCAGTATTTT; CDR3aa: CASSGTGALDTQYF
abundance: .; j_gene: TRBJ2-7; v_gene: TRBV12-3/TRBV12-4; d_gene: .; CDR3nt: TGTGCCAGCAGTTTAATGGTTTCGGGAACAACCTACGAGCAGTACTTC; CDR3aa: CASSLMVSGTTYEQYF
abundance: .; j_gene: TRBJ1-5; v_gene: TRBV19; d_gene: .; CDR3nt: TGTGCCAGTAGTGTCCTACTTAGCAATCAGCCCCAGCATTTT; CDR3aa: CASSVLLSNQPQHF
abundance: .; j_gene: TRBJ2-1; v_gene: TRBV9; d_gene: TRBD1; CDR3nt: TGTGCCAGCAGCATGACCTCAGGACAGGCCGAGCAGTTCTTC; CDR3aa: CASSMTSGQAEQFF
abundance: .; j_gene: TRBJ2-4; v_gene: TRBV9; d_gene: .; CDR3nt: TGTGCCAGCACCTTCTCCGGGTTGGGGCGGGCCAAAAACATTCAGTACTTC; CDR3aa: CASTFSGLGRAKNIQYF
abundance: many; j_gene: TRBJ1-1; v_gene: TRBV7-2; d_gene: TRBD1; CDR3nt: TGTGCCAGCAGCTTAGGGGATCGAGGACAGGGATATCGAACAACTGAAGCTTTCTTT; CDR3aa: CASSLGDRGQGYRTTEAFF
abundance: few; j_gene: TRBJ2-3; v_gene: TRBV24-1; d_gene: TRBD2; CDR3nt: TGTGCCACCAGTGTAACTAGCGAGGGAGCCGATACGCAGTATTTT; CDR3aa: CATSVTSEGADTQYF
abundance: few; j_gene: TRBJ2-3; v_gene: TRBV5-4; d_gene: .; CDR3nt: TGTGCCAGCAGCCGGACAGTAACTACAGATACGCAGTATTTT; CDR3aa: CASSRTVTTDTQYF
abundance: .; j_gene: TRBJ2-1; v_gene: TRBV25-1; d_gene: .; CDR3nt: TGTGCCAGCAGTGAACCGGACAGTTACAATGAGCAGTTCTTC; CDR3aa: CASSEPDSYNEQFF
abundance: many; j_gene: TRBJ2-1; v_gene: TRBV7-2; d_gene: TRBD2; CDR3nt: TGTGCCAGCAGCCCGAGGACTAGCGGGAGGGATGAGCAGTTCTTC; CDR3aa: CASSPRTSGRDEQFF
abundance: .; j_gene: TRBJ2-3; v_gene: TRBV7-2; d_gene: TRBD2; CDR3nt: TGTGCCAGCAGCTTAAGGAGCGGGGTGGATACGCAGTATTTT; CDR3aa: CASSLRSGVDTQYF
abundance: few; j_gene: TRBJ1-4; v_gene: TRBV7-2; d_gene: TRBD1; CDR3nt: TGTGCCAGCACCATTAAACCAGACAGGGAGAACTTT; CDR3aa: CASTIKPDRENF
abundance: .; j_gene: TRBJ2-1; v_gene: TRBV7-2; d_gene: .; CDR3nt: TGTGCCAGCAGCTTTAAAAGGGGCGATGAGCAGTTCTTC; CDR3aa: CASSFKRGDEQFF
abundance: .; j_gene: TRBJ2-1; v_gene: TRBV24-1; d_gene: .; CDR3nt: TGTGCCACCAGTGATCGGCCGCCCTTTAACAATGAGCAGTTCTTC; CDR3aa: CATSDRPPFNNEQFF
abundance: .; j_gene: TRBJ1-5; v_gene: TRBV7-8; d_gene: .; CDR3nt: TGTGCCAGCAGCTTGCTACGGGGAAGCAATCAGCCCCAGCATTTT; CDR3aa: CASSLLRGSNQPQHF
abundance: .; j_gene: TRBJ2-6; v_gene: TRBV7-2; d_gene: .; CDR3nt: TGTGCCAGCAGCTTAGACCGGGCCTTTGGGGCCAACGTCCTGACTTTC; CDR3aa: CASSLDRAFGANVLTF
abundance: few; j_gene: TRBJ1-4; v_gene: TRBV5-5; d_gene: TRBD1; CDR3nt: TGTGCCAGCAGCTCCCCCGGGACAGGGATGAATGAAAAACTGTTTTTT; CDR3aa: CASSSPGTGMNEKLFF
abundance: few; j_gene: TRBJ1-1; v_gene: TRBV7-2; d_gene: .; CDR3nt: TGTGCCAGCAGCCTCGGACCAATCGTCACTGAAGCTTTCTTT; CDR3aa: CASSLGPIVTEAFF